The clone carrying this T cell receptor beta chain came up a few times. The target antigen is unknown. The source of the sample is a study of cytotoxic CD8 clonotypes in ibrutinib-treated CLL. Study information: The sample average was 255,043 productive templates and approximately 94,000 productive rearrangements. General study points: Sustained-remission patients were sampled at one set of times and progressing patients at different ones. The public clonotypes identified were infrequent and showed contraction or stability on treatment.

The CDR3 runs to 13 residues. V lost 1 base and J lost 0, with 2 bases in between. Germline CDR1 and CDR2: SGDLS and YYNGEE. Some clones are missing from TCRdb's copy, which holds only in-frame ones; the method was immunoSEQ multiplex PCR. The table has some 92,000 clones, roughly 80% seen once. The V call is TRBV9, the J call TRBJ1-5; D not resolved. The TCR comes from a human donor with chronic lymphocytic leukemia. Sequencing used PBMCs, obtained after 24 months of ibrutinib treatment. CDR3 nucleotides: TGTGCCAGCAGCGTAAATAGCAATCAGCCCCAGCATTTT. As protein: CASSVNSNQPQHF.